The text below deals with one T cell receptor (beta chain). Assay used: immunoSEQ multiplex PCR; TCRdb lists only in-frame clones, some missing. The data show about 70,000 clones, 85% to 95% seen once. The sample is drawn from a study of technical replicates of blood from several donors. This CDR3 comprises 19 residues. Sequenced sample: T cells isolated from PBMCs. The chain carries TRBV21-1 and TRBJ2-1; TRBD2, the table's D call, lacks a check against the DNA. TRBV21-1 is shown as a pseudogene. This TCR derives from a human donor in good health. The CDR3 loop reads CASSKETRTGSLRKMEQFF. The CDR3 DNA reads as TGTGCCAGCAGCAAAGAGACTAGGACGGGTTCACTGCGGAAAATGGAGCAGTTCTTC.